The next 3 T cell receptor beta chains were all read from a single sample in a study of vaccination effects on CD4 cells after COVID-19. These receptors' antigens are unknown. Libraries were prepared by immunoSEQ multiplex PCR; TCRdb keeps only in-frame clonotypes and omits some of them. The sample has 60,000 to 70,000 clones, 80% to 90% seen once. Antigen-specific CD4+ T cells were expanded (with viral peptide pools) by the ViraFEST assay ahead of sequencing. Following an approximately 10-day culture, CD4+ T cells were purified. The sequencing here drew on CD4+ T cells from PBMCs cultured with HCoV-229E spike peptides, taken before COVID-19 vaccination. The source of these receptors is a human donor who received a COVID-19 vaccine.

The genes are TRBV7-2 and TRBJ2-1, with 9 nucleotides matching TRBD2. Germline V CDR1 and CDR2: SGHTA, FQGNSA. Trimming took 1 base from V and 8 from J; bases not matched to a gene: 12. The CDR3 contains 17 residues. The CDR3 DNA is TGTGCCAGCAGCTTAGGTGGAGGCGGGGGGGCCCCCCATGAGCAGTTCTTC. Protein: CASSLGGGGGAPHEQFF.

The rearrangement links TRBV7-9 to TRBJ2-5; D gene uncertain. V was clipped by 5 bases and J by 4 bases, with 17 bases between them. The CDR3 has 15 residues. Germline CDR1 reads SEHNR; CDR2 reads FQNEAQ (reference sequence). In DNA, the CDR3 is TGTGCCAGCAGCGAACAGCTCCCGGATTCAGAGACCCAGTACTTC. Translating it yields CASSEQLPDSETQYF.

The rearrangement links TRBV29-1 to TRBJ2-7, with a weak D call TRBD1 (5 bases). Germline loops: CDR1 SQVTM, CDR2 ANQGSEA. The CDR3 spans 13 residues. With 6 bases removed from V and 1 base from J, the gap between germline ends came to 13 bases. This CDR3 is CSVDPAGSYEQYV. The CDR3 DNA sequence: TGCAGCGTCGACCCTGCAGGGTCCTACGAGCAGTACGTC.